The TCR beta chain described here comes from a study of human T cells and chemical hapten exposure. Study background: The study traced per-sample TCR yield variation mainly to small differences in pooled library volumes.

Time point given: healthy volunteer bleed at 2 weeks. Extraction of total RNA was performed on unfractionated whole blood. The CDR3 is made up of 17 amino acids. V gave up 3 bases and J gave up 4 bases; unmatched junction bases: 7. Germline loops: CDR1 SGHVS, CDR2 FQNEAQ. Study processing details: Samples ranged from about 23,224 to 700,000 TCRs, with a median of approximately 90,000. TCRdb reanalysed the RACE reads using MiXCR and keeps one entry per CDR3 protein. TCRdb's processing, not the authors', yielded these V and J calls. The sample contains around 130,000 distinct CDR3 sequences, 8.5% to 9.5% of which appear only once. This clonotype was counted between two and nine times.

Sequenced: whole blood. V usage is TRBV7-8 and J usage is TRBJ2-2, with 11 bases lining up with TRBD2. The receptor was isolated from a male donor in good health. Some clones in this sample may be carry-over from other donors' samples. CDR3 DNA sequence: TGTGCCAGCAGCTTTAGCGGGGGGGCCTTGAGCACCGGGGAGCTGTTTTTT. Encoded protein: CASSFSGGALSTGELFF. The whole variable domain, filled in from reference TRBV7-8 and TRBJ2-2, reads GAGVSQSPRYKVAKRGQDVALRCDPISGHVSLFWYQQALGQGPEFLTYFQNEAQLDKSGLPSDRFFAERPEGSVSTLKIQRTQQEDSAVYLCASSFSGGALSTGELFFGEGSRLTVL.